The entry that follows covers one T cell receptor (beta chain) sequence. The target antigen is unknown. The data derive from a study of cytomegalovirus exposure and HLA in healthy donors. Overall study results and limits: Rarity marked most TCR sequences, yet some public TCRs occurred in many donors.

V was clipped by 5 bases and J by 0 bases; unmatched bases: 4. The CDR3 loop spans 15 amino acids. Germline V gene data show CDR1 as SEHNR and CDR2 as FQNEAQ (reference sequence). Primers for the PCR totalled 60 Vbeta and 13 Jbeta. Clones were read by immunoSEQ multiplex PCR, and TCRdb kept only the in-frame ones, dropping some. The repertoire consists of some 220,000 clones, with around 89% occurring once and the leading ten covering less than 1.2%. The chain couples TRBV7-9 to TRBJ2-3; 8 positions match TRBD2. Sequenced input: PBMCs. The receptor was isolated from a woman under 30 in good health and CMV-seronegative. The CDR3 spells CASSPSGSSTDTQYF. The DNA for the CDR3 is TGTGCCAGCAGCCCTAGCGGGTCTAGCACAGATACGCAGTATTTT. Based on the CDR3 plus reference TRBV7-9 and TRBJ2-3, the full variable domain is DTGVSQNPRHKITKRGQNVTFRCDPISEHNRLYWYRQTLGQGPEFLTYFQNEAQLEKSRLLSDRFSAERPKGSFSTLEIQRTEQGDSAMYLCASSPSGSSTDTQYFGPGTRLTVL.